This T cell receptor beta chain was identified in a study of blood T cell repertoires in COVID-19. The method was immunoSEQ multiplex PCR; TCRdb's version includes in-frame clones alone and lacks a portion of them. The sample records fewer than 350,000 clones, 70% to 90% being singletons. CDR1 is SGHRS, CDR2 YFSETQ, per germline. Trimming took 0 bases from V and 0 from J, leaving 12 bases between them. The CDR3 runs 16 residues. The genes are TRBV5-1 and TRBJ1-1, with D unclear. The sequenced sample was peripheral blood. The sequence came from a woman aged 25 to 39 with COVID-19, enrolled during active disease. CDR3 amino acids: CASSLVRVRMNTEAFF. The CDR3 DNA is TGCGCCAGCAGCTTGGTGCGGGTTAGAATGAACACTGAAGCTTTCTTT. Full variable domain (outside the CDR3, taken from reference TRBV5-1 and TRBJ1-1): KAGVTQTPRYLIKTRGQQVTLSCSPISGHRSVSWYQQTPGQGLQFLFEYFSETQRNKGNFPGRFSGRQFSNSRSEMNVSTLELGDSALYLCASSLVRVRMNTEAFFGQGTRLTVV.